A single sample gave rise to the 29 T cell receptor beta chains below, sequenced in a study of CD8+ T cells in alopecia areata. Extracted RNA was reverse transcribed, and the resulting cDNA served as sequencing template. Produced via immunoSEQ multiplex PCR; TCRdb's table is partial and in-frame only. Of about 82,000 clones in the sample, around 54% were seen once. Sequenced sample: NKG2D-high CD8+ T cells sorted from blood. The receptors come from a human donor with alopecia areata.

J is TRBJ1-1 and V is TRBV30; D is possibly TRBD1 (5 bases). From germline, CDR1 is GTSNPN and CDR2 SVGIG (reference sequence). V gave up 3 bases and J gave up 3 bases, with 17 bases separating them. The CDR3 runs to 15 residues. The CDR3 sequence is CAWRFAGRRDTEAFF. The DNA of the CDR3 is TGTGCCTGGAGGTTCGCAGGGAGGAGAGACACTGAAGCTTTCTTT.

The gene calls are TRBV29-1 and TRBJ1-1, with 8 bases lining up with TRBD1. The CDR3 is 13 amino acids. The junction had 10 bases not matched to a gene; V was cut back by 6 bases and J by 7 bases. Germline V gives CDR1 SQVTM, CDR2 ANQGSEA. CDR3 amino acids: CSVPGDRRGEAFF. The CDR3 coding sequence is TGCAGCGTCCCCGGGGACAGGCGCGGTGAAGCTTTCTTT. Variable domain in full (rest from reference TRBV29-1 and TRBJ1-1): SAVISQKPSRDICQRGTSLTIQCQVDSQVTMMFWYRQQPGQSLTLIATANQGSEATYESGFVIDKFPISRPNLTFSTLTVSNMSPEDSSIYLCSVPGDRRGEAFFGQGTRLTVV.

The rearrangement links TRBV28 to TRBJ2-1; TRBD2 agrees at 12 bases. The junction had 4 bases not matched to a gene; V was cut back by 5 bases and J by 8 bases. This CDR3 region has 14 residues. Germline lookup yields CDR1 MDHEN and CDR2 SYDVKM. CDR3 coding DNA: TGTGCCAGCAGTCTACTAGCGGGAGGTTATGAGCAGTTCTTC. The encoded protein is CASSLLAGGYEQFF. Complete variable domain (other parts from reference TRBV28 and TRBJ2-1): DVKVTQSSRYLVKRTGEKVFLECVQDMDHENMFWYRQDPGLGLRLIYFSYDVKMKEKGDIPEGYSVSREKKERFSLILESASTNQTSMYLCASSLLAGGYEQFFGPGTRLTVL.

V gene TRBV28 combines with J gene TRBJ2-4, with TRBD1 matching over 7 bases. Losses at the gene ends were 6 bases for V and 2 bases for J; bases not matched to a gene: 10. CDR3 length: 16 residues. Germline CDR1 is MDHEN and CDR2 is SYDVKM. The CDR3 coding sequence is TGTGCCAGCAGCCCCCGTGGGACAGCACCCAAAAACATTCAGTACTTC. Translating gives CASSPRGTAPKNIQYF.

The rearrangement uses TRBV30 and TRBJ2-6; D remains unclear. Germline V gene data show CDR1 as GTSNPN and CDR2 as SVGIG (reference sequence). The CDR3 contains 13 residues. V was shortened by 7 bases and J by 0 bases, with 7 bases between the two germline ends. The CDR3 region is CALPLSGANVLTF. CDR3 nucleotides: TGTGCCTTGCCCCTCTCTGGGGCCAACGTCCTGACTTTC.

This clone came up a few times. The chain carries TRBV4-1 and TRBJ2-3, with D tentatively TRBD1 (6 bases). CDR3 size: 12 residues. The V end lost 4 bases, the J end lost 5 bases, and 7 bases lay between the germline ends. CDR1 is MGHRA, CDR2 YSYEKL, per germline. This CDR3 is CASSRTVDTQYF. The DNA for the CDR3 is TGCGCCAGCAGCCGGACAGTAGATACGCAGTATTTT.

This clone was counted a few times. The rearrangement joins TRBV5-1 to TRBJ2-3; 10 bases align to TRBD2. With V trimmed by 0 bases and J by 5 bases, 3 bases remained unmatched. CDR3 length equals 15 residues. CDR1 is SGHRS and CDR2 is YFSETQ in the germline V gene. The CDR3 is CASSLELAGVDTQYF. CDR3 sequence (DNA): TGCGCCAGCAGCTTGGAGCTAGCGGGAGTAGATACGCAGTATTTT. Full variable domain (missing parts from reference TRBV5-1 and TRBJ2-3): KAGVTQTPRYLIKTRGQQVTLSCSPISGHRSVSWYQQTPGQGLQFLFEYFSETQRNKGNFPGRFSGRQFSNSRSEMNVSTLELGDSALYLCASSLELAGVDTQYFGPGTRLTVL.

Written as DNA, the CDR3 is TGTGCCTGGAGTGAAGGACAGGGCGAGCAGTACTTC. Translated, it gives CAWSEGQGEQYF. The chain is built from TRBV30 and TRBJ2-7; 8 nucleotides agree with TRBD1. The CDR3 loop spans 12 amino acids. The junction had 2 bases not matched to a gene; V was cut back by 1 base and J by 6 bases. Germline V gene data show CDR1 as GTSNPN and CDR2 as SVGIG (reference sequence). Looking up the rest from reference TRBV30 and TRBJ2-7 gives the full variable domain: SQTIHQWPATLVQPVGSPLSLECTVEGTSNPNLYWYRQAAGRGLQLLFYSVGIGQISSEVPQNLSASRPQDRQFILSSKKLLLSDSGFYLCAWSEGQGEQYFGPGTRLTVT.

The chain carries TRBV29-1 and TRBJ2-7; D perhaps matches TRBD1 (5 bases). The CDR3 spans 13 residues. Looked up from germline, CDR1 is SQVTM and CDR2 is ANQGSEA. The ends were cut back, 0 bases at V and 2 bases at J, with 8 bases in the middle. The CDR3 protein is CSVEDGQTYEQYF. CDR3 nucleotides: TGCAGCGTTGAAGACGGACAAACCTACGAGCAGTACTTC.

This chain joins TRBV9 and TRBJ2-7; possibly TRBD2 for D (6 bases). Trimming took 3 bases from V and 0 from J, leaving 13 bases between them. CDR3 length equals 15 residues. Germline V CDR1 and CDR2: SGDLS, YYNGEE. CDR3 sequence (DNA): TGTGCCAGCAGCGGCCGGGACTCGGTCTCCTACGAGCAGTACTTC. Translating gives CASSGRDSVSYEQYF.

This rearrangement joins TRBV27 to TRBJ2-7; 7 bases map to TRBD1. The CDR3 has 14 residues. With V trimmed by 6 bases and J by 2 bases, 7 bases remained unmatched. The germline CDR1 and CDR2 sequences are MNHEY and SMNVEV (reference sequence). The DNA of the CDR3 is TGTGCCAGCAGCCTATCGGACAGGCCCTACGAGCAGTACTTC. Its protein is CASSLSDRPYEQYF.

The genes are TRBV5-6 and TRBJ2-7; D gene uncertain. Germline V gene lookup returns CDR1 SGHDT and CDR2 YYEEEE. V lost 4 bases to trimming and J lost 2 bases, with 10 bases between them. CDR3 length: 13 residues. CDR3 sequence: CASSKASAYEQYF. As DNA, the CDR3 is TGTGCCAGCAGCAAGGCTTCTGCCTACGAGCAGTACTTC.

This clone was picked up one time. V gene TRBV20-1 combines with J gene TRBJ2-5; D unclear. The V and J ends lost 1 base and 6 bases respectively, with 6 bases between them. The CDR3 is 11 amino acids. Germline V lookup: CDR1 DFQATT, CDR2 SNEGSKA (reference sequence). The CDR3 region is CSARGSKTQYF. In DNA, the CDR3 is TGCAGTGCTAGAGGGTCAAAGACCCAGTACTTC.

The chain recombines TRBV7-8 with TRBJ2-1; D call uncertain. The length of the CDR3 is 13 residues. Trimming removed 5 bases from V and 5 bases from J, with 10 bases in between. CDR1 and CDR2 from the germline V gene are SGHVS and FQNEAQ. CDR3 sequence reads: CASSPNGHNEQFF. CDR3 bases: TGTGCCAGCAGCCCGAACGGACACAATGAGCAGTTCTTC.

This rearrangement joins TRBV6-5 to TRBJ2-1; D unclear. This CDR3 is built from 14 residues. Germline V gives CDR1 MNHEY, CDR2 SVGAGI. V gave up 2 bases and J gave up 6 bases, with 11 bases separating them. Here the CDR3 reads CASSYTLGSNEQFF. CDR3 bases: TGTGCCAGCAGTTACACTTTGGGTTCCAATGAGCAGTTCTTC.

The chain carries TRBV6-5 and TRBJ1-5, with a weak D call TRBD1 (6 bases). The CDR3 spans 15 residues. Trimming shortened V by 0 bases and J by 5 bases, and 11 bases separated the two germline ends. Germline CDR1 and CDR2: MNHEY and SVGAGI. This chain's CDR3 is CASSYSSGGHQPQHF. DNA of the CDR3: TGTGCCAGCAGTTACTCGAGCGGGGGCCATCAGCCCCAGCATTTT.

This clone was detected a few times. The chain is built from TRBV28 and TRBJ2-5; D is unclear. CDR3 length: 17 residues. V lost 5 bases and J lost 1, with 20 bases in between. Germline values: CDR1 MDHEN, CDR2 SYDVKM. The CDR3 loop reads CASSPPMLIQRQETQYF. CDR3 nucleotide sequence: TGTGCCAGCAGTCCCCCAATGTTGATTCAACGCCAAGAGACCCAGTACTTC.

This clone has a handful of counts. For the CDR3, the DNA is TGCAGCGTTGCTTCACCAGGAGGCGGTTACGAGCAGTACTTC. Encoded protein: CSVASPGGGYEQYF. The rearrangement joins TRBV29-1 to TRBJ2-7; D may be TRBD2 (5 bases). This CDR3 has 14 amino acids. The germline CDR1 and CDR2 sequences are SQVTM and ANQGSEA. Trimming shortened V by 4 bases and J by 4 bases, and 17 bases separated the two germline ends.

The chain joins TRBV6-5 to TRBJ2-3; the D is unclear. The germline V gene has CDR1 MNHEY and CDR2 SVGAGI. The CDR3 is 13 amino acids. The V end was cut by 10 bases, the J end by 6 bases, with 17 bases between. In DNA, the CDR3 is TGTGCCACCTCCAGGAACCAGTGGGATACGCAGTATTTT. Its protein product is CATSRNQWDTQYF.

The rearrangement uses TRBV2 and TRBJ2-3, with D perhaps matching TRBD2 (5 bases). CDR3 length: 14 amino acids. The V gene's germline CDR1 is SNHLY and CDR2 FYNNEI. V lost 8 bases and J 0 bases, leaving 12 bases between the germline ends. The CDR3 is CASEGGLSTDTQYF. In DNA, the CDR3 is TGTGCCAGCGAGGGCGGGCTCAGCACAGATACGCAGTATTTT.

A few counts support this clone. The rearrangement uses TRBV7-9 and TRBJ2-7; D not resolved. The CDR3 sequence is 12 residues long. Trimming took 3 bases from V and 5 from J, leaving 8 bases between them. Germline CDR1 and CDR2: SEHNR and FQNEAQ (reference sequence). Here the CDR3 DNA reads TGTGCCAGCAGCTTGGCCGGGCACGAGCAGTACTTC. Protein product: CASSLAGHEQYF.

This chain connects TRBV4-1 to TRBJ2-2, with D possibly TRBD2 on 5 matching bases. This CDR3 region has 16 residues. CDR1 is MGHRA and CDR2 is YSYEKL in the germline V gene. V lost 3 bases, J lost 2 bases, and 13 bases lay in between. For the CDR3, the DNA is TGCGCCAGCAGCCAGGCGGGCTACTCCAACACCGGGGAGCTGTTTTTT. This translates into CASSQAGYSNTGELFF.

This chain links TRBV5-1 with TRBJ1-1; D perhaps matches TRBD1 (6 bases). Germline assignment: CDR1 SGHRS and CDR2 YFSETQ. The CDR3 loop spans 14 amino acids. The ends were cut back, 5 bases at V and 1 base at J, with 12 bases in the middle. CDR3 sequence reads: CASSLTGWNTEAFF. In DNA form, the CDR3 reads TGCGCCAGCAGTTTGACAGGATGGAACACTGAAGCTTTCTTT.

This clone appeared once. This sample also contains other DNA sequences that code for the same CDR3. DNA of the CDR3: TGCAGCGTTGAGCGGACCCCTTACGAGCAGTACTTC. It translates to CSVERTPYEQYF. The chain joins TRBV29-1 to TRBJ2-7; no clear D gene. The CDR3 is 12 residues long. Trimming left V 3 bases short and J 4 bases short, with 10 bases between. CDR1 is SQVTM and CDR2 is ANQGSEA in the germline V gene.

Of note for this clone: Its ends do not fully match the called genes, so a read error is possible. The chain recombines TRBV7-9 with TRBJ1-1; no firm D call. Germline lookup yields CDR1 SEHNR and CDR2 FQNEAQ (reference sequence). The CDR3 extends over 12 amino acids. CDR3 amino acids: CASRRMGGGAFF. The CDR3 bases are TGTGCCAGCAGACGGATGGGCGGTGGAGCTTTCTTC. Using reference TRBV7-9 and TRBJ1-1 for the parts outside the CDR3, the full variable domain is DTGVSQNPRHKITKRGQNVTFRCDPISEHNRLYWYRQTLGQGPEFLTYFQNEAQLEKSRLLSDRFSAERPKGSFSTLEIQRTEQGDSAMYLCASRRMGGGAFFGQGTRLTVV.

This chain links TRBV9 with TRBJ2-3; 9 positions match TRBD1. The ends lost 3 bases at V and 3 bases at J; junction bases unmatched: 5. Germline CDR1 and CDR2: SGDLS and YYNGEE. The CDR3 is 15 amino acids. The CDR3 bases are TGTGCCAGCAGCGCCCCGGGACAGGGAACAGATACGCAGTATTTT. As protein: CASSAPGQGTDTQYF.

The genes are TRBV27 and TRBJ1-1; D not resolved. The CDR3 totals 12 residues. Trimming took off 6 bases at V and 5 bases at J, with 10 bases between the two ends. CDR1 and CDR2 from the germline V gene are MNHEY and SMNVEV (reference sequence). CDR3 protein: CASSVMGTEAFF. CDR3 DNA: TGTGCCAGCAGCGTAATGGGAACTGAAGCTTTCTTT.

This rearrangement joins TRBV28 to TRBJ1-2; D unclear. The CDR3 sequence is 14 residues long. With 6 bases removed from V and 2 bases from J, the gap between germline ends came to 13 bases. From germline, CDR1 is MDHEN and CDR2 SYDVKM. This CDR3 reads CASRRTYLNYGYTF. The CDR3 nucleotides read TGTGCCAGCAGGAGGACTTACCTGAACTATGGCTACACCTTC.

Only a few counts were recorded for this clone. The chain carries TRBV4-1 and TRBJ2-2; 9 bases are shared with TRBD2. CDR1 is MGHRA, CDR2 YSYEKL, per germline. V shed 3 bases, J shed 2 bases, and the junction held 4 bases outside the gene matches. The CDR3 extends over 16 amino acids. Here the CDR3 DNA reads TGCGCCAGCAGCCACTCCGGGACTAGCAACACCGGGGAGCTGTTTTTT. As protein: CASSHSGTSNTGELFF.